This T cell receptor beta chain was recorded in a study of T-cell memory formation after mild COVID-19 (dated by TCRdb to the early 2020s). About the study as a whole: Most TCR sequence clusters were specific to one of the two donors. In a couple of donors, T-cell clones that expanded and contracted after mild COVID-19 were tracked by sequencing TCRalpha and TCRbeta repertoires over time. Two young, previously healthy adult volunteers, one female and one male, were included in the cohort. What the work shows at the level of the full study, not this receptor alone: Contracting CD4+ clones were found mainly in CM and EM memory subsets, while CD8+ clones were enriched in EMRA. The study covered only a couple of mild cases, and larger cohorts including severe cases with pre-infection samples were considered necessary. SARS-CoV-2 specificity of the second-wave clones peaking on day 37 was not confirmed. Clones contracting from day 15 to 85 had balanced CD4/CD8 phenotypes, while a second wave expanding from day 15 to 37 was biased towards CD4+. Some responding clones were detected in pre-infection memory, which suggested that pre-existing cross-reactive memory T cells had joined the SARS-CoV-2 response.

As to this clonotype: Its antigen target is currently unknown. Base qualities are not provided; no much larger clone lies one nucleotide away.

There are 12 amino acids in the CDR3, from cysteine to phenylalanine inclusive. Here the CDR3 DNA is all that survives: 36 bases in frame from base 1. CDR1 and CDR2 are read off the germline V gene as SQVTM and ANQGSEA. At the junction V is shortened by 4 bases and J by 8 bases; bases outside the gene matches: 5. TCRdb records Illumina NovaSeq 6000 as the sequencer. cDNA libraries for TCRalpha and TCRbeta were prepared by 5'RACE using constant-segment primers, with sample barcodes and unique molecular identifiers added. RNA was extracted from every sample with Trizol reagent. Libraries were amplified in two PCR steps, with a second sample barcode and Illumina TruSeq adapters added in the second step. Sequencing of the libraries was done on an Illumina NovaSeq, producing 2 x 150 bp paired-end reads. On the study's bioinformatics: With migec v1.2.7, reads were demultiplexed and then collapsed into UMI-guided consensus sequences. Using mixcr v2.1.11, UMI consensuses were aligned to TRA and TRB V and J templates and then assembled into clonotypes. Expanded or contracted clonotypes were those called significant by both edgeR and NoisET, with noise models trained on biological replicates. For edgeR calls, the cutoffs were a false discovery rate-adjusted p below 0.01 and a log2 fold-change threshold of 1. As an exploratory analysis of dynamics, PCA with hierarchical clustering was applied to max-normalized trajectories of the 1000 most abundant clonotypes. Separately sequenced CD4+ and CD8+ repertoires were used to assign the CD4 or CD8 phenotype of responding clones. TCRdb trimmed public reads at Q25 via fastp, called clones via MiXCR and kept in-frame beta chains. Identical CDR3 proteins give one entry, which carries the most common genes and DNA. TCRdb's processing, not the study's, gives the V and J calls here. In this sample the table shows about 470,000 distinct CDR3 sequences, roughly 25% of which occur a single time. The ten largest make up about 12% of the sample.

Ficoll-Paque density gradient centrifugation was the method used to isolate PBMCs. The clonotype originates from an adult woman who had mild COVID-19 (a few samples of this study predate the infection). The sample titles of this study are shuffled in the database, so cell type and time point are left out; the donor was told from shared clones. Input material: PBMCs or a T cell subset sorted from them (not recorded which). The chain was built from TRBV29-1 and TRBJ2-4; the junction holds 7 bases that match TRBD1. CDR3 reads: CSVGTGTDIQYF. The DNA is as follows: TGCAGCGTTGGTACCGGGACAGACATTCAGTACTTC.